This TCR beta chain was obtained from a study of T cells in tuberculosis. As for the study in general: A South African cohort included IGRA-negative adolescents, latently infected IGRA-positive adolescents and adults with active tuberculosis.

Measured with immunoSEQ multiplex PCR; TCRdb has only the in-frame clones, and not every one. The repertoire holds 29,000 or so clones, with roughly 93% as singletons. On average approximately 90,000 T cells per donor were immunosequenced. Study-level points and caveats: Active tuberculosis alpha repertoires lay closer to GMM-specific TCRs than controls'. Shorter CDR3-alpha in active tuberculosis partly drove smaller distances.

The CDR3 runs 14 residues. V was cut by 3 bases and J by 3 bases, with 8 bases left in between. Germline loops: CDR1 MDHEN, CDR2 SYDVKM. Comments on this clone: The antigen remains undetermined.

The sequence was obtained from a donor aged 10 to 29 with latent tuberculosis or without tuberculosis infection. The chain couples TRBV28 to TRBJ2-2, with D unclear. Source material: PBMCs. The DNA of the CDR3 is TGTGCCAGCAGTTTGACCCGGGACACCGGGGAGCTGTTTTTT. It yields the protein CASSLTRDTGELFF.